This TCR beta chain was found in a study of beta chain features in type 1 diabetes. Findings and limits, study-wide: Type 1 diabetes patients had moderately but significantly shorter TCRB CDR3s in all four CD4+ subsets. For patients and controls alike, PCR might favor shorter templates to the same degree.

A CD45RO/CCR7/CD25/CD127/CD95/CD27 panel sorted naive, central memory, regulatory and stem cell-like memory CD4+ cells. This CDR3 has 16 amino acids. J gave up 3 bases and V 3 bases, and 4 bases lay outside the gene matches. Germline CDR1 and CDR2: SGHTA and FQGTGA. In its sample, this clone was seen a few times. Its antigen is still unknown. cDNA synthesis used the whole RNA isolate, giving expressed TCRB sequences. The data were produced by immunoSEQ multiplex PCR, yet TCRdb's version contains in-frame clones alone and is incomplete. The repertoire has around 250,000 clones, approximately 14% of them found once; the top ten carry about 0.016%.

The chain carries TRBV7-3 and TRBJ2-3, with 12 bases fitting TRBD2. Sequenced: naive CD4+ T cells from blood. The TCR sequence derives from a man younger than 45 with type 1 diabetes. In DNA form, the CDR3 reads TGTGCCAGCAGCTTCCGACTAGCGGGAGCAACAGATACGCAGTATTTT. As protein: CASSFRLAGATDTQYF.